Sample share makes the clone carrying this T cell receptor beta chain large. Its target is unknown. Read data end 3 residues before the CDR3 end; the end is taken from the germline J gene. Here immunoSEQ multiplex PCR was the method, and the copy in TCRdb shows in-frame clones only, minus some. The profile covers 2,000 to 3,000 clones, none occurring a single time. The sample originates from a study of T cell clonality in common variable immunodeficiency. Regarding the study as a whole: Common variable immunodeficiency TCR beta sequences reportedly had fewer deletions and N-nucleotide insertions.

Deletions cut 3 bases from V and 1 base from J, with 7 bases between. This CDR3 contains 15 residues. The chain joins TRBV12-3 or TRBV12-4 to TRBJ2-6; no reliable D call. Material: peripheral blood mononuclear cells. This TCR was sampled from a human donor with common variable immunodeficiency. Partial CDR3 DNA: TGTGCCAGCAGTTTTGGGCAATCTGGGGCCAACGTC. This sequence encodes CASSFGQSGANV. The whole CDR3 reads CASSFGQSGANVLTF.